One and the same sample provided the 18 T cell receptor beta chains below, sequenced in a study of breast tumors, draining lymph nodes, adjacent tissues. The lymph nodes were axillary draining lymph nodes from breast cancer patients. Using its own MiXCR run on the multiplex PCR reads, TCRdb lists one record per CDR3 protein. The sample includes over 150,000 distinct CDR3 sequences, over 25% of them seen just once. The sample taken for sequencing was axillary lymph node tissue. The receptor set was obtained from a female donor with breast cancer. Some clones in this sample may be carry-over from other donors' samples.

In regard to this clonotype: This may come from a read error, since a much larger clone is one base off. This chain connects TRBV6-6 to TRBJ2-7; 8 bases map to TRBD2. Germline-derived CDR1 and CDR2 are MNHNY and SVGAGI (reference sequence). The V gene end was trimmed by 0 bases and the J gene end by 9 bases; junction bases not matched to a gene: 13. The CDR3 runs to 16 residues. This chain's CDR3 is CASSYSSGRPLDGQYF. In DNA, the CDR3 is TGTGCCAGCAGTTACTCAAGCGGGAGACCCCTCGACGGGCAGTACTTC.

This clonotype was found many times. The chain joins TRBV4-1 to TRBJ2-2; D uncertain. The CDR3 extends over 15 amino acids. Germline lookup yields CDR1 MGHRA and CDR2 YSYEKL. V was shortened by 0 bases and J by 7 bases, with 12 bases between the two germline ends. Here the CDR3 DNA reads TGCGCCAGCAGCCAAGATTCTAAGGCAGGCGGGGAGCTGTTTTTT. Amino acid sequence: CASSQDSKAGGELFF.

This clonotype was detected ten times or more. The chain uses TRBV12-3 or TRBV12-4 and TRBJ1-2; D is perhaps TRBD1 (6 bases). The CDR3 sequence is 13 residues long. V was trimmed by 4 bases and J by 4 bases, leaving 10 bases between them. The chain's CDR3 is CASSSGTRYGYTF. In nucleotides, the CDR3 is TGTGCCAGCAGTTCCGGGACACGCTATGGCTACACCTTC.

This clonotype has ten or more counts. The chain joins TRBV4-1 to TRBJ2-7; TRBD2 matches 15 bases. The CDR3 is 16 amino acids. Germline values: CDR1 MGHRA, CDR2 YSYEKL. The J segment lost 3 bases and the V segment lost 5 bases, leaving 5 bases of the junction unmatched. CDR3 in amino acids: CASSVGLAGGIYEQYF. In DNA form, the CDR3 reads TGCGCCAGCAGCGTCGGACTAGCGGGGGGGATCTACGAGCAGTACTTC.

In the case of this clonotype: With a much larger clone just one base away, this may be a read error. This sequence joins TRBV28 and TRBJ2-3; 8 bases fit TRBD2. The CDR3 totals 15 residues. Germline CDR1 is MDHEN and CDR2 is SYDVKM. The CDR3, as DNA: TGTGCCAGCAGTTTTAGGCGGGAGGAGACAGGTACGCAGTATTTT. Encoded protein: CASSFRREETGTQYF.

This clonotype was seen at least ten times. The chain recombines TRBV15 with TRBJ2-3, with D unresolved. V was cut by 0 bases and J by 6 bases, with 10 bases left in between. The CDR3 runs 14 residues. Germline CDR1 reads LNHNV; CDR2 reads YYDKDF (reference sequence). The CDR3: CATSREGYGDTQYF. The CDR3 DNA reads as TGTGCCACCAGCAGAGAGGGGTATGGGGATACGCAGTATTTT.

To note about this clonotype: A junction end diverges from the germline sequence, so it may reflect a read error. The genes are TRBV7-7 and TRBJ2-2; 8 bases agree with TRBD1. Germline V gene sequence: CDR1 SSHAT, CDR2 FNYEAQ (reference sequence). The CDR3 is 15 amino acids. The CDR3 sequence is CASSPWTGTTGELFF. The DNA of the CDR3 is TGTGCTAGCAGCCCTTGGACAGGGACGACCGGGGAGCTGTTTTTT.

This clonotype was found a few times. The chain couples TRBV10-1 to TRBJ2-2; 10 nucleotides match TRBD2. The CDR3 has 15 residues. Germline V gene lookup returns CDR1 WNHNN and CDR2 SYGVQD (reference sequence). V gave up 0 bases and J gave up 8 bases; unmatched junction bases: 3. The CDR3 is CASSESGLAKGELFF. In DNA form, the CDR3 reads TGCGCCAGCAGTGAGTCGGGACTAGCGAAGGGGGAGCTGTTTTTT.

This clonotype was seen repeatedly, ten times or more. The chain joins TRBV5-1 to TRBJ2-5, with D possibly TRBD1 on 6 matching bases. The length of the CDR3 is 16 residues. The ends were cut back, 4 bases at V and 2 bases at J, with 18 bases in the middle. Germline CDR1 is SGHRS and CDR2 is YFSETQ. CDR3 coding DNA: TGCGCCAGCAGCCAAATCAGGGGAAAGGGGCAAGAGACCCAGTACTTC. This encodes CASSQIRGKGQETQYF.

Turning to this clonotype: Possible read error: a much larger clone is one base away. The gene calls are TRBV6-2 or TRBV6-3 and TRBJ2-7; D gene ambiguous. Germline lookup yields CDR1 MNHEY and CDR2 SVGEGT. This CDR3 contains 11 residues. The CDR3 DNA reads TGTGCCAACAGTTGGGCCTACGAGCAGTACTTC. Translated, it gives CANSWAYEQYF.

This clonotype has a count of ten or more. V and J are TRBV2 and TRBJ1-6; TRBD1 is a possible D gene (6 bases). The germline CDR1 and CDR2 sequences are SNHLY and FYNNEI. The CDR3 spans 15 residues. Trimming left V 6 bases short and J 7 bases short, with 16 bases between. This chain's CDR3 is CASRIQGDRNSPLHF. Here the CDR3 DNA reads TGTGCCAGCAGAATACAGGGAGACAGGAATTCACCCCTCCACTTT.

This clonotype was picked up many times. The chain combines TRBV3-1 with TRBJ1-2, with TRBD1 matching 7 bases. Trimming took 1 base from V and 4 from J; bases not matched to a gene: 3. Germline V CDR1 and CDR2: LGHDT, YNNKEL (reference sequence). The CDR3 spans 14 residues. Here the CDR3 reads CASSQGDSPYGYTF. The CDR3 nucleotides are TGTGCCAGCAGCCAAGGGGACAGCCCCTATGGCTACACCTTC. The entire variable domain, with the rest obtained from reference TRBV3-1 and TRBJ1-2, is as follows: DTAVSQTPKYLVTQMGNDKSIKCEQNLGHDTMYWYKQDSKKFLKIMFSYNNKELIINETVPNRFSPKSPDKAHLNLHINSLELGDSAVYFCASSQGDSPYGYTFGSGTRLTVV.

The gene calls are TRBV27 and TRBJ2-5; 14 positions match TRBD2. Germline assignment: CDR1 MNHEY and CDR2 SMNVEV (reference sequence). The length of the CDR3 is 16 residues. Losses at the gene ends were 6 bases for V and 7 bases for J; bases not matched to a gene: 10. The chain's CDR3 is CASSRLGTSGRTTQYF. CDR3 in DNA: TGTGCCAGCAGCCGACTCGGGACTAGCGGGAGAACGACCCAGTACTTC.

Remarks on this clonotype: The conserved phenylalanine or tryptophan is not found at the CDR3 terminus, so this likely reflects a read error. The DNA is left out, because the CDR3 cannot be placed on it with certainty; the CDR3 is given as TCRdb lists it. The V and J genes are TRBV20-1 and TRBJ2-1; TRBD2 is the table's D call and was not checked against the DNA. With termini counted, the CDR3 has 11 amino acids. Germline assignment: CDR1 DFQATT and CDR2 SNEGSKA (reference sequence). The CDR3 here is CSARSTSGPLY.

This clonotype was observed at least ten times. The chain employs TRBV20-1 and TRBJ2-3; TRBD1 or TRBD2 may be the D gene (6 bases each). Germline CDR1 is DFQATT and CDR2 is SNEGSKA (reference sequence). The CDR3 is 13 residues long. CDR3 residues: CSGGTTRADTQYF. CDR3 DNA: TGCAGCGGGGGCACGACTAGGGCAGATACGCAGTATTTT.

Comment on this clonotype: A much larger clonotype is one base distant, so this may be a read error. The chain joins TRBV6-4 to TRBJ1-2; possible D gene TRBD1, 5 bases. CDR3 length: 17 residues. Trimming shortened V by 6 bases and J by 0 bases, and 20 bases separated the two germline ends. Germline lookup yields CDR1 MRHNA and CDR2 SNTAGT. The CDR3 sequence: CASSPFGGGTTNYGYTF. The CDR3 nucleotides are TGTGCCAGCAGCCCTTTCGGGGGTGGGACCACTAACTATGGCTACACCTTC.

Many counts were recorded for this clonotype. The rearrangement joins TRBV7-3 to TRBJ2-3; 10 nucleotides match TRBD1. With V trimmed by 5 bases and J by 4 bases, 3 bases remained unmatched. Germline CDR1 reads SGHTA; CDR2 reads FQGTGA. The CDR3 extends over 14 amino acids. The CDR3 coding sequence is TGTGCCAGCAGCCCGACAGGGGGCGCAGATACGCAGTATTTT. Protein product: CASSPTGGADTQYF.

This clonotype was observed at least ten times. This chain links TRBV20-1 with TRBJ2-5; D is possibly TRBD2 (6 bases). The CDR3 is made up of 14 amino acids. Germline CDR1 DFQATT, CDR2 SNEGSKA (reference sequence). Deletions cut 1 base from V and 5 bases from J, with 14 bases between. The CDR3 region is CSARVEAGLETQYF. In DNA, the CDR3 is TGCAGTGCTAGAGTGGAAGCGGGTTTGGAGACCCAGTACTTC.